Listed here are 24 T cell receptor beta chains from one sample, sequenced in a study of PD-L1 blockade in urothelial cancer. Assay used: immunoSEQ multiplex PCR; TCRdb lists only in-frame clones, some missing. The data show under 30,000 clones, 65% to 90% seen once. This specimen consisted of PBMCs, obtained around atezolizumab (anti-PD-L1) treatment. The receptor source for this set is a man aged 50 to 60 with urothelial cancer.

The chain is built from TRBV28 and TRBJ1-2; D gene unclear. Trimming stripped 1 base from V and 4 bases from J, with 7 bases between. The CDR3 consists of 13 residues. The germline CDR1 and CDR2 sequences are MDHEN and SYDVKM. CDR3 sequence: CASSLSGTYGYTF. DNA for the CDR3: TGTGCCAGCAGTTTATCAGGCACCTATGGCTACACCTTC.

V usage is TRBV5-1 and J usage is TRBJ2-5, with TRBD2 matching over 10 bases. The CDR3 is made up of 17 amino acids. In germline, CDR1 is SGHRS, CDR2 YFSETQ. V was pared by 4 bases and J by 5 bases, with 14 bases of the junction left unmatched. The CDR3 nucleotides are TGCGCCAGCAGCCTCCCCTTGGGACTAGCGACCGGGGAGACCCAGTACTTC. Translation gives CASSLPLGLATGETQYF.

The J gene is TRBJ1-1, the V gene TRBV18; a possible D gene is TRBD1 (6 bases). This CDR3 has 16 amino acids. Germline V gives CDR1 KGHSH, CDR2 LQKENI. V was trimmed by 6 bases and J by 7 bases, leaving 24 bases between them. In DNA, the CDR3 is TGTGCCAGCTCCCGAAGTGGTGGGGGGGCTGTTATTGAAGCTTTCTTT. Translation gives CASSRSGGGAVIEAFF.

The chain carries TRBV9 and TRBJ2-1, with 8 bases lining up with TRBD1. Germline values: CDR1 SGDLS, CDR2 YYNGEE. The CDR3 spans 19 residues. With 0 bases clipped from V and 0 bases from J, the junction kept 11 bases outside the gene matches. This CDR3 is CASSVASGTGPSSYNEQFF. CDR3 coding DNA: TGTGCCAGCAGCGTAGCCTCGGGGACAGGTCCTAGCTCCTACAATGAGCAGTTCTTC.

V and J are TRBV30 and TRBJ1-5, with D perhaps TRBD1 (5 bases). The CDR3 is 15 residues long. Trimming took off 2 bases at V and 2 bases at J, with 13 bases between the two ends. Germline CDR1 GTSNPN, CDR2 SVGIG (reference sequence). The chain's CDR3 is CAWSPGFNGNQPQHF. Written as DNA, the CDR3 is TGTGCCTGGAGTCCAGGGTTTAATGGCAATCAGCCCCAGCATTTT.

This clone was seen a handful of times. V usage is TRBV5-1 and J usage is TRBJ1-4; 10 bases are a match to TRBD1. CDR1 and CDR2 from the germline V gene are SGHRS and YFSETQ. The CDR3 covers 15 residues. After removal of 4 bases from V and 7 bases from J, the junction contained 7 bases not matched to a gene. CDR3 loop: CASSGGTGESEKLFF. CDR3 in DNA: TGCGCCAGCAGCGGGGGGACAGGGGAAAGTGAAAAACTGTTTTTT.

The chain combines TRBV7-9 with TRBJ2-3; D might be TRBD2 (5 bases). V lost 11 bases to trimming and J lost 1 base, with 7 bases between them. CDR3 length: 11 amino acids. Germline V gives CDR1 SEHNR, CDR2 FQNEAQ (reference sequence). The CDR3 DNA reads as TGTGCCGGTAGCGGCACAGATACGCAGTATTTT. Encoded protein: CAGSGTDTQYF.

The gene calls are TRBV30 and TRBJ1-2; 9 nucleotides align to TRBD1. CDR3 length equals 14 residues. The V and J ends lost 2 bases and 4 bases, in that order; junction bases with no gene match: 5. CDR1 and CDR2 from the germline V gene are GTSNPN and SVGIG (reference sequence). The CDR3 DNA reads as TGTGCCTGGAGTACGACAGGGGGACTCTATGGCTACACCTTC. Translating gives CAWSTTGGLYGYTF. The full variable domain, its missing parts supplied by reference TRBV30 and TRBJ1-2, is SQTIHQWPATLVQPVGSPLSLECTVEGTSNPNLYWYRQAAGRGLQLLFYSVGIGQISSEVPQNLSASRPQDRQFILSSKKLLLSDSGFYLCAWSTTGGLYGYTFGSGTRLTVV.

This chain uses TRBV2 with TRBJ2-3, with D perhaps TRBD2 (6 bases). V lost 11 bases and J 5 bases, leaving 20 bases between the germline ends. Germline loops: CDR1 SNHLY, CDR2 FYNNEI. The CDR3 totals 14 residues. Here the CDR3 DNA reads TGTGCCCGCCTGCGGGACCAGCTTAAAGATACGCAGTATTTT. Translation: CARLRDQLKDTQYF.

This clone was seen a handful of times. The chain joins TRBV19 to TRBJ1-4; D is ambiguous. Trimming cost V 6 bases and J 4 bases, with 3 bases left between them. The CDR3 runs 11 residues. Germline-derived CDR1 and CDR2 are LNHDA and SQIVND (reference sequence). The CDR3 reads CASRYNEKLFF. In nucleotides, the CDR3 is TGTGCCAGTAGATATAATGAAAAACTGTTTTTT.

As DNA, the CDR3 is TGCGCCAGCCGGGGGTGGGACGAGCAGTATTTT. This sequence encodes CASRGWDEQYF. The gene calls are TRBV5-1 and TRBJ2-3, with a possible D match to TRBD2 (6 bases). CDR1 SGHRS and CDR2 YFSETQ come from the germline V gene. The CDR3 length is 11 residues. Trimming left V 7 bases short and J 11 bases short, with 14 bases between. The full variable domain, completed using reference TRBV5-1 and TRBJ2-3, is KAGVTQTPRYLIKTRGQQVTLSCSPISGHRSVSWYQQTPGQGLQFLFEYFSETQRNKGNFPGRFSGRQFSNSRSEMNVSTLELGDSALYLCASRGWDEQYFGPGTRLTVL.

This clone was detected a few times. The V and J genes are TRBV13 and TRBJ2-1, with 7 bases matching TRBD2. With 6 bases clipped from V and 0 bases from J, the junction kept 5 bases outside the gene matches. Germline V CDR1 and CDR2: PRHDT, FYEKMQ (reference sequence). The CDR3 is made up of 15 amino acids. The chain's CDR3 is CASRQAGSSYNEQFF. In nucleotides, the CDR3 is TGTGCCAGCAGACAAGCGGGAAGCTCCTACAATGAGCAGTTCTTC.

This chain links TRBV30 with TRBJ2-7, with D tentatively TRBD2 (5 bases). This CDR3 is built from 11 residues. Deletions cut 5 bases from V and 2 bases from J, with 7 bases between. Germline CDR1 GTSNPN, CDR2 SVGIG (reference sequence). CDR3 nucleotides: TGTGCCTGGGGGAGTGCCTACGAGCAGTACTTC. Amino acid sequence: CAWGSAYEQYF.

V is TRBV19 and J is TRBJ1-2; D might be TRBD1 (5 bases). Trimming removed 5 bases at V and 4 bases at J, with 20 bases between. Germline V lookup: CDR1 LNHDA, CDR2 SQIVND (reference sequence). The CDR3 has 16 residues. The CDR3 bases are TGTGCCAGTAGTGCCCTTGACAGTCTTCAGGGCTATGGCTACACCTTC. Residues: CASSALDSLQGYGYTF.

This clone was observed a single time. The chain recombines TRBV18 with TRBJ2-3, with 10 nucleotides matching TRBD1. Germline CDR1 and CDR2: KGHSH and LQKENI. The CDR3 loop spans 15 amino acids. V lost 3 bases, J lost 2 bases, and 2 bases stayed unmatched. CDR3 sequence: CASSPRQGATDTQYF. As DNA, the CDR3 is TGTGCCAGCTCACCGAGACAGGGGGCCACAGATACGCAGTATTTT.

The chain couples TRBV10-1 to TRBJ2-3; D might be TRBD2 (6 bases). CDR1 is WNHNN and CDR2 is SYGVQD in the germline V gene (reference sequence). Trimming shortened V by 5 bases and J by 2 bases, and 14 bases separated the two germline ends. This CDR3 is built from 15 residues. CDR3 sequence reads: CASSLAGGYTDTQYF. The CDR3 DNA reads TGCGCCAGCAGTCTTGCCGGAGGGTACACAGATACGCAGTATTTT.

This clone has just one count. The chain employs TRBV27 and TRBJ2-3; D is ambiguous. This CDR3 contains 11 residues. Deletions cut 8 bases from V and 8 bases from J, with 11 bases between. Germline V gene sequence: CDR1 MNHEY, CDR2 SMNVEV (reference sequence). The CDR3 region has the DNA TGTGCCAGCGCTTGGGCAAGTACGCAGTATTTT. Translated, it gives CASAWASTQYF.

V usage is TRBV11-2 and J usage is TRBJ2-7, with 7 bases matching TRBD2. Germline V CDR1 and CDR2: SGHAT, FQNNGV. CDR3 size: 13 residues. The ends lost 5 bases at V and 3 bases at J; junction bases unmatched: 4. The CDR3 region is CASSKSGIYEQYF. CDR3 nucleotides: TGTGCCAGCAGCAAAAGCGGGATCTACGAGCAGTACTTC.

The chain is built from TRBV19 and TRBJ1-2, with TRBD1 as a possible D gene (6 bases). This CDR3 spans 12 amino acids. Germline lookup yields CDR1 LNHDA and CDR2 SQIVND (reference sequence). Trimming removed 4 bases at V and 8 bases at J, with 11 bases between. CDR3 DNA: TGTGCCAGTAGTACCCGACAGGCCGGCTACACCTTC. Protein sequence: CASSTRQAGYTF.

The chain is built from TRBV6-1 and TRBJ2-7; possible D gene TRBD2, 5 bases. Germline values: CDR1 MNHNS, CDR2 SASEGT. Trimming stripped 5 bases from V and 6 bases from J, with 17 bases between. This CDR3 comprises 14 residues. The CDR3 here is CASSNLAGYSEQYF. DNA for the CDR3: TGTGCCAGCAGTAATCTAGCTGGGTACAGCGAGCAGTACTTC.

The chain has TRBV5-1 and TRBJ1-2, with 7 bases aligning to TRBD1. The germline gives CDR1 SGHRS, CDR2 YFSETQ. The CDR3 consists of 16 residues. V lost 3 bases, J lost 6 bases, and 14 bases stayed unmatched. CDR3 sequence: CASSSPTGPRNDGYTF. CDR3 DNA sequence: TGCGCCAGCAGCTCCCCGACAGGGCCTAGAAACGATGGCTACACCTTC.

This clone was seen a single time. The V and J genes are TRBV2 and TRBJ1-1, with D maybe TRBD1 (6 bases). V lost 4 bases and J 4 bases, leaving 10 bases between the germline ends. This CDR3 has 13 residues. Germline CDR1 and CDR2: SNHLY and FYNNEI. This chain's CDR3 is CASSGGRITEAFF. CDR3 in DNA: TGTGCCAGCAGTGGGGGGCGGATCACTGAAGCTTTCTTT. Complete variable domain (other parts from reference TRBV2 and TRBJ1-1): EPEVTQTPSHQVTQMGQEVILRCVPISNHLYFYWYRQILGQKVEFLVSFYNNEISEKSEIFDDQFSVERPDGSNFTLKIRSTKLEDSAMYFCASSGGRITEAFFGQGTRLTVV.

For the CDR3, the DNA is TGCGCCAGCAGCTCAGCAGGGACTGGAAACACCATATATTTT. This encodes CASSSAGTGNTIYF. The chain has TRBV5-1 and TRBJ1-3, with D possibly matching TRBD1 (5 bases). Between the trimmed V and J ends, which lost 3 bases and 2 bases, there was a span of 9 bases. Looked up from germline, CDR1 is SGHRS and CDR2 is YFSETQ. The CDR3 sequence is 14 residues long.

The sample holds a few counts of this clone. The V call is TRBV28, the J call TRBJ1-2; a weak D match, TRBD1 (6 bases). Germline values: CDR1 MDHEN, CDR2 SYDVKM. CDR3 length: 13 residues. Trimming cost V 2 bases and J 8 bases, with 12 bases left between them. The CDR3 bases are TGTGCCAGCAGTTTAAAAGGGGGAAGAGGCTACACCTTC. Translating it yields CASSLKGGRGYTF.